What follows is one T cell receptor (beta chain) and its context. TCRdb re-called the 5' RACE reads and catalogs CDR3 proteins one per entry, DNA excluded. This sample carries 300,000 to 400,000 distinct CDR3 sequences, with around 2% going to the ten biggest clones. The entry originates in a study of monozygotic twins with inflammatory bowel disease. Blood samples, whole and unsorted for T cells, yielded the isolated total RNA. This CDR3 is built from 13 residues. Germline values: CDR1 SQVTM, CDR2 ANQGSEA. The sequence was obtained from a human donor with ulcerative colitis or Crohn's disease, or a healthy co-twin of an affected twin (not recorded which). V usage is TRBV29-1 and J usage is TRBJ2-7; TCRdb's D gene call, TRBD2, goes unchecked for lack of DNA. The sequencing sample was made of blood. The CDR3 spells CSVKPSGFYEQYF.